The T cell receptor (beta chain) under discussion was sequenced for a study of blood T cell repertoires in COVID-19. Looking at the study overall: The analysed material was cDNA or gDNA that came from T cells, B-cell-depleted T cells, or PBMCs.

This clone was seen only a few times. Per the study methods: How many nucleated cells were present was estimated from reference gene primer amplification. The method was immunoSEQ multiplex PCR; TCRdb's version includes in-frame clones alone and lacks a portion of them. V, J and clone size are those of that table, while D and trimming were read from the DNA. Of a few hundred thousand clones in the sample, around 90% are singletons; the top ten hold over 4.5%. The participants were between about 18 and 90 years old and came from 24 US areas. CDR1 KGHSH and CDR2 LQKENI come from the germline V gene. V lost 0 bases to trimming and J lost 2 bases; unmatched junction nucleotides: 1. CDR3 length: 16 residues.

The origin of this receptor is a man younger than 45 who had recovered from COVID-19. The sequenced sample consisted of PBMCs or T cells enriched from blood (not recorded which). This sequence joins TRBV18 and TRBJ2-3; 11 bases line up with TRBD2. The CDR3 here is CASSPPSGGATDTQYF. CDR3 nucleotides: TGTGCCAGCTCACCACCTAGCGGGGGGGCCACAGATACGCAGTATTTT.